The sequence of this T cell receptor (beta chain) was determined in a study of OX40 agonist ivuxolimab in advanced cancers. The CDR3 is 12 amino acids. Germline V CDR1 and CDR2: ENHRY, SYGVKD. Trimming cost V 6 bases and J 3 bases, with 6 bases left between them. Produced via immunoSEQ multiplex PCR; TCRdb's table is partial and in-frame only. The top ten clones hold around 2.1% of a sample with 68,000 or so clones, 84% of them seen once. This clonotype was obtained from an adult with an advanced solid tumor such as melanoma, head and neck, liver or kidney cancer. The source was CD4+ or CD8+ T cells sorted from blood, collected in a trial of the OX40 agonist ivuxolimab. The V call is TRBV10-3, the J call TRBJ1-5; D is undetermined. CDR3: CAISRDNQPQHF. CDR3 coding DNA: TGTGCCATCAGCCGGGACAATCAGCCCCAGCATTTT.